These T cell receptor beta chains were read from a single sample in a study of blood T cells in healthy people across ages. TCRdb re-called the 5' RACE reads with MiXCR, one entry per CDR3 protein. The sample has some 1.7 million distinct CDR3 sequences, 28% seen once. Sequencing was carried out using blood. The receptor set was obtained from a woman aged 25 to 39 in good health. Each CDR3 is given with its conserved first and last residue. D genes are given only for firm matches. Size is stated for part of the rows, as once, few or many counts, or as a class when the clone is expanded.

.,TRBJ1-6,TRBV20-1,.,TGCAGTGCTAGAGATCGGGCCAGGCGGAATTCACCCCTCCACTTT,CSARDRARRNSPLHF
TRBD1,TRBJ1-2,TRBV12-3/TRBV12-4,.,TGTGCCAGCAGTTTCGAGTTGTCAGGGGGTAAACATGGCTACACCTTC,CASSFELSGGKHGYTF
TRBD1,TRBJ2-7,TRBV7-9,many,TGTGCCAGCAGCTTAGGGGACAGGGCCCACGAGCAGTACTTC,CASSLGDRAHEQYF
.,TRBJ1-2,TRBV3-1,.,TGTGCCAGCAGCCTAGGCGGCCACTATGGCCACACCTTC,CASSLGGHYGHTF
TRBD1,TRBJ1-2,TRBV7-9,few,TGTGCCAGCAGCTCCCCGGGACAGGGAATGAGAGGCTACACCTTC,CASSSPGQGMRGYTF
.,TRBJ1-2,TRBV5-1,.,TGCGCCAGCAGCTTGGAAGGCCCCCGGTGGGGCTACACCTTC,CASSLEGPRWGYTF
.,TRBJ2-1,TRBV19,few,TGTGCCAGTAGTAAGGGAGGACAGCAATCTACCAATGAGCAGTTCTTC,CASSKGGQQSTNEQFF
.,TRBJ1-1,TRBV4-3,once,TGCGCCAGCAGCCAATCAAGGAGGGTAACTGAAGCTTTCTTT,CASSQSRRVTEAFF
TRBD1,TRBJ2-2,TRBV12-3/TRBV12-4,.,TGTGCCAGCACCCTATTGACAGGGAAGAACACCGGGGAGCTGTTTTTT,CASTLLTGKNTGELFF
TRBD2,TRBJ2-1,TRBV15,.,TGTGCCACCAGCAGACCCCAAGCGGGAGCGAGTGAGCAGTTCTTC,CATSRPQAGASEQFF
.,TRBJ2-5,TRBV3-1,.,TGTGCCAGCAGCCAAGTCTCCCGACTTCAAGAGACCCAGTACTTC,CASSQVSRLQETQYF
.,TRBJ2-3,TRBV28,.,TGTGCCATAATCGGTTCTCTCGGGACACTAGATACGCAGTATTTT,CAIIGSLGTLDTQYF
.,TRBJ2-7,TRBV29-1,many,TGCAGCGTTTTTGTGGACGACTCCTACGAGCAGTACTTC,CSVFVDDSYEQYF
.,TRBJ1-5,TRBV6-2/TRBV6-3,.,TGTGTCAGCAGTATGCGGGGGCGCAATCAGCCCCAGCATTTT,CVSSMRGRNQPQHF
.,TRBJ2-1,TRBV7-9,few,TGTGCCAGCAGCTTAGCCCCCCACAATGAGCAGTTCTTC,CASSLAPHNEQFF
TRBD2,TRBJ2-1,TRBV7-3,few,TGTGCCAGCAGCTTGGGAGTTGGGGGGACTAGGAAGTTCTTC,CASSLGVGGTRKFF
TRBD1,TRBJ2-3,TRBV10-1,few,TGCGCCAGCAGTTCACCGGGACAGGGGTTCGCAGATACGCAGTATTTT,CASSSPGQGFADTQYF
.,TRBJ2-1,TRBV7-2,.,TGTGCCAGCAGCCCAGCCTACGAGCAGTTCTTC,CASSPAYEQFF
TRBD1,TRBJ1-1,TRBV5-1,.,TGCGCCAGCAACCCATCAGGGGGCGAAACTGAAGCTTTCTTT,CASNPSGGETEAFF
.,TRBJ1-2,TRBV28,many,TGTGCCAGCAGTTTACCCGTACCGCTCTATGGCTACACCTTC,CASSLPVPLYGYTF
.,TRBJ2-1,TRBV5-1,few,TGCGCCAGCAGCTTGAGGGTAATCGCCTACAATGAGCAGTTCTTC,CASSLRVIAYNEQFF
TRBD2,TRBJ2-3,TRBV4-1,many,TGCGCCAGCAAGCCTAGCGGGTACACAGATACGCAGTATTTT,CASKPSGYTDTQYF
.,TRBJ2-7,TRBV5-1,.,TGCGCCAGCAGTTTAAACCGCAGGGCCCACGAGCAGTACTTC,CASSLNRRAHEQYF
TRBD1,TRBJ1-1,TRBV12-3/TRBV12-4,once,TGTGCCAGCAGTTCCGTGGGACAGGGGAATACTGAAGCTTTCTTT,CASSSVGQGNTEAFF
TRBD2,TRBJ2-3,TRBV4-2,.,TGTGCCAGCAGCCAAGAGAGCGGGGGGGTCAAAGATACGCAGTATTTT,CASSQESGGVKDTQYF
.,TRBJ1-2,TRBV20-1,few,TGCAGTGCTAGATTCCCGAGATGGGGAACTGCGGGGGGCTACACCTTC,CSARFPRWGTAGGYTF
TRBD1,TRBJ2-5,TRBV7-2,few,TGTGCCGGCAGCCGAGCCCCGGGACAGGGTAAAGATGAGCAGTACTTC,CAGSRAPGQGKDEQYF
.,TRBJ1-4,TRBV29-1,.,TGCAGCGCCTACGACGGAAATGAAAAACTGTTTTTT,CSAYDGNEKLFF
TRBD1,TRBJ2-7,TRBV6-1,few,TGTGCCAGCAGTGTGGGGGACAGTACCCGCTACGAGCAGTACTTC,CASSVGDSTRYEQYF
.,TRBJ2-1,TRBV7-9,few,TGTGCCAGCAGCTTAGTCGCGGCGGGACTGGAGTTCTTC,CASSLVAAGLEFF
.,TRBJ2-7,TRBV20-1,.,TGCAGTGCGAGCTTGGGCCGATCACCTTTACGCGAGCAGTACTTC,CSASLGRSPLREQYF
.,TRBJ2-3,TRBV15,few,TGTGCCACCAGCAGAGGGGGGAACCGAGGATACGGGCAGTATTTT,CATSRGGNRGYGQYF
TRBD1,TRBJ2-1,TRBV28,few,TGTGCCAGCAGATACTCCGGGACAGGGGGCGCCCATGAGCAGTTCTTC,CASRYSGTGGAHEQFF
TRBD2,TRBJ2-1,TRBV9,few,TGTGCCAGCAGCGCAAGACTAGCGGGGGCCTCGGGTGAGCAGTTCTTC,CASSARLAGASGEQFF
TRBD1,TRBJ1-3,TRBV2,.,TGTGCCAGCAGAGCGCCCCCCGGGACAGGCTTCTTCGGAAACACCATATATTTT,CASRAPPGTGFFGNTIYF
.,TRBJ2-4,TRBV2,many,TGTGCCAGCAGTGTAAGCGGGCTAGCCAAAAACATTCAGTACTTC,CASSVSGLAKNIQYF
.,TRBJ2-7,TRBV7-8,few,TGTGCCAGCAGCCGAGTGTCGGAGCCTCCCGAGCAGTACTTC,CASSRVSEPPEQYF
TRBD1,TRBJ2-1,TRBV11-2,.,TGTGCCAGCAACGAGGGGGGACAGGGATACTACAATGAGCAGTTCTTC,CASNEGGQGYYNEQFF
TRBD2,TRBJ2-7,TRBV11-3,few,TGTGCCAGCAGCCAAGCGGGGTTCGAGCAGTACTTC,CASSQAGFEQYF
TRBD1,TRBJ2-1,TRBV6-6,.,TGTGCCAGCAGGCTAACAGGGGTTGGTGAGCAGTTCTTC,CASRLTGVGEQFF